Included here is one T cell receptor (beta chain) sequence, with context. CDR3 size: 12 residues. Trimming took off 5 bases at V and 3 bases at J, with 5 bases between the two ends. CDR1 MNHEY and CDR2 SMNVEV come from the germline V gene (reference sequence). The source of the sample is a study of blood T cell repertoires in COVID-19. Only in-frame clones appear in the TCRdb table, and some are missing; sequencing was by immunoSEQ multiplex PCR. This sample carries about 190,000 clones, roughly 87% of them seen once, and the ten largest clones take roughly 6.6%. The sequence derives from a woman between 40 and 50 years old with acute or convalescent COVID-19. The sequenced sample was peripheral blood. The chain links TRBV27 to TRBJ1-5; D uncertain. The CDR3 is CASSPYNQPQHF. CDR3 DNA: TGTGCCAGCAGTCCGTACAATCAGCCCCAGCATTTT.